Here is one T cell receptor beta chain with its context. Its antigen is unknown. At the DNA level, this CDR3 is encoded by other sequences in the same sample as well. Only in-frame clones appear in the TCRdb table, and some are missing; sequencing was by immunoSEQ multiplex PCR. The sample yields approximately 50,000 clones, around 86% seen once. This CDR3 has 15 amino acids. Germline assignment: CDR1 SGDLS and CDR2 YYNGEE. Deletions cut 0 bases from V and 0 bases from J, with 9 bases between. The sample originates from a study of a mutant IDH1 vaccine in newly diagnosed glioma. This sample's time point: week 47, end of study. Topical imiquimod was applied with each vaccine dose, which held 300 ug of mutant IDH1 20-mer peptide. The donors' diagnosis was new WHO grade 3 or 4 astrocytoma that was IDH1-mutant and ATRX-lost. Study outcomes and limitations: Apparently, pseudoprogression bore no relation to changes among the top peripheral T cell clonotypes.

This sequence joins TRBV9 and TRBJ2-5, with TRBD1 as a possible D gene (6 bases). The source was PBMCs, collected from a glioma patient whose treatment included an IDH1 peptide vaccine. The sequence came from a woman in her forties or fifties with glioma. The CDR3 loop reads CASSVGQGYQETQYF. The CDR3 DNA sequence: TGTGCCAGCAGCGTAGGGCAGGGGTACCAAGAGACCCAGTACTTC.